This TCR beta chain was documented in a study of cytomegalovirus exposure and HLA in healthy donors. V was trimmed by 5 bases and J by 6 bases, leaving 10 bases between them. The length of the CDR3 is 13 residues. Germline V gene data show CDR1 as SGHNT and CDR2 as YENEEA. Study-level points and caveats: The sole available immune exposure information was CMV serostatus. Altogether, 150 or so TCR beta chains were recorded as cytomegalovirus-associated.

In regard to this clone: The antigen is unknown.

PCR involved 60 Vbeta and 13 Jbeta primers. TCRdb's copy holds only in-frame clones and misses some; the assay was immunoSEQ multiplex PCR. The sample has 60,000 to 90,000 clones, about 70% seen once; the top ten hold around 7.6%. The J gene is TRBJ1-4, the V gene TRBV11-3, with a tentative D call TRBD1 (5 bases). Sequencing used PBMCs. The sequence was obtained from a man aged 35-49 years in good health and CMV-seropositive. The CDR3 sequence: CASSKGNDEKLFF. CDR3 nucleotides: TGTGCCAGCAGCAAGGGGAATGATGAAAAACTGTTTTTT.